The T cell receptor (beta chain) described here comes from a study of cytomegalovirus exposure and HLA in healthy donors (dated by TCRdb to about 2017). About the investigation overall: An earlier analysis of 587 of the donors reported under 300 Gb of sequence data and around 110 million unique TCR beta sequences obtained from about 179 million T cells. Approximately 300 gigabases of sequencing data and around 80 million unique TCR sequences made up an early release that covered nearly 650 HLA-typed donors. Among the approximately 400 genotyped donors, around 81% belonged to the genetic ancestry cluster associated with self-reported Caucasian donors. The study aimed to test whether signatures of past pathogen exposure could be identified by cataloging public T cell receptors. The study profiled the T cell repertoires of 500 to 800 subjects by immunosequencing and related them to cytomegalovirus serostatus. In addition to the first cohort of 500 to 850 subjects, a separate validation cohort of 100 to 150 different subjects was used. High-throughput TCR immunosequencing, statistical association of individual TCRs with disease status, and machine learning were combined to predict cytomegalovirus infection status. A later analysis re-analyzed previously published TCR beta repertoires from about 730 donors and added high-resolution HLA genotyping to study TCR occurrence patterns. Rather than drawing on any new phenotypic data, the later analysis identified candidate immune exposures from TCR beta sequences and the way those sequences occurred across donors. An earlier analysis of 587 of the donors used high-throughput TCR beta sequencing to judge whether each TCR beta V gene segment behaved as functional or pseudogenic. Donor age, sex, ethnicity and CMV serostatus were compiled alongside the repertoire data. Genome-wide SNP genotypes for about 65% of the 666 donors were used in a later genetic analysis, which treated that subset as a discovery cohort. Every discovery cohort repertoire had been produced on one sequencing platform. Both class I and class II loci were covered by HLA typing, at four-digit resolution. Typing coverage differed by locus: A, B, C, DRB1 and DQB1 were typed in roughly 620-630 donors, DQA1 in 522, DPA1 in 600 to 610, and DPB1 in roughly 470. Several DR-DQ haplotypes were handled as single units for association and clustering, since linkage in the cohort was strong. On average, roughly 250,000 unique TCR beta nucleotide sequences were sequenced per donor among a few hundred genotyped donors of the cohort, with roughly a sixth of those sequences being non-productive.

Study-level results and caveats: In a later analysis, TCR association rates were found to vary across HLA loci, with the most associated TCRs seen for DRB1 alleles and the fewest for HLA-C alleles. According to a later analysis, most CMV-associated TCR beta chains appeared to be HLA-restricted, and the HLA associations seemed to be driven largely by CMV exposure. Strong co-occurrence of HLA alleles, especially DR and DQ, made assigning TCR associations to individual alleles difficult. Three of the identified cytomegalovirus-associated TCR beta chains were confirmed in vitro to be specific for cytomegalovirus antigens. About 15 rarely observed V segments, including chromosome 9 orphons, were excluded from the earlier analysis of some 590 of the donors because counts were too low. In a later genetic analysis, fewer N-insertions in productive TCRs were reported among donors in an Asian-associated ancestry cluster than the approximately 630-donor mean. A later analysis associated 17,000 or so TCR beta sequences with specific HLA alleles at a false discovery rate of 0.05. CMV serostatus was the only immune exposure information available for the cohort. In an earlier analysis of about 550 of the donors, most TCR beta V segments were observed in productive rearrangements about 87% or about 30% of the time, broadly matching IMGT annotations. In a later analysis, HLA-associated TCR beta chains were found to be more clonally expanded and to have lower generation probabilities than equally common non-associated chains. The classifier was reported to diagnose cytomegalovirus status with high specificity and sensitivity in both the original and validation cohorts. According to a later analysis, parvovirus B19, influenza, CMV and Epstein-Barr virus appeared linked to several top co-occurrence clusters. A further reported finding was that TCR beta sequences accurately predicted the HLA-A and HLA-B alleles for most subjects in the first cohort. While some public TCRs were present in many individuals, most TCR sequences turned up only very rarely across donors. An association between a missense DCLRE1C variant and V-gene and J-gene trimming of TCR beta chains was found in a later genetic analysis and replicated in an independent cohort. Sequencing depth was assumed to be roughly uniform across donors in the presence/absence analyses, though that assumption may not hold. A cluster of highly shared sequence variants was judged likely to be a technical artifact of the sequencing pipeline. This cohort had only TCR beta chains sequenced, and the lack of alpha or paired-chain data limited which features could be detected. A total of 150 to 200 TCR beta chains were listed by the study as associated with cytomegalovirus. It was suggested by the authors that the approach could potentially be generalized to other disease states and immunological phenotypes. Because HLA typing was unavailable for some donors at each locus, only the typed subset was used in association tests. Linkage disequilibrium might explain the correlated functional status among segregating V segments, but an unknown experimental factor could not be excluded.

The cohort consisted of 650 to 850 healthy bone marrow donors. At the time of sampling, every cohort member was nominally healthy, though immune exposures that went unrecorded were likely present. The donor was CMV seronegative and was included in the group of a few hundred seronegative cohort members. Each donor provided a peripheral blood sample, and peripheral blood mononuclear cells were used for TCR beta sequencing. Genomic DNA was extracted from the blood cell samples with the Qiagen DNeasy Blood Extraction Kit. About this clone: Its antigen is currently not known. Base qualities are not recorded, but no much larger clone differs from it by a single base.

Libraries were made using the immunoSEQ multiplex PCR assay. A mixture of 60 forward primers for TCR Vbeta segments and 13 reverse primers for TCR Jbeta segments was used in the multiplex PCR. Amplification of the CDR3 region of rearranged TCR beta genes was performed with a multiplex PCR assay on genomic DNA. Amplified TCR beta libraries were sequenced as 87-base-pair reads on the Illumina HiSeq System. The authors processed their data as follows. A later analysis tallied 70 million to 100 million unique TCR beta chains across the 666 repertoires, and around 9.9 million of those chains were shared by two or more donors. To remove PCR and sequencing errors, raw reads were error-corrected and collapsed into unique sequences using a nearest-neighbor algorithm that merged closely related sequences. V, D and J gene segments were assigned by aligning CDR3 sequences to IMGT reference sequences. For a sequence to be retained, at least a six-nucleotide match to both a V gene segment and a J gene segment was required. A rearrangement counted as productive if the CDR3 had no stop codons and remained in frame with V and J, and every other rearrangement counted as non-productive. CDR3 was defined by IMGT convention, running from the second conserved V-encoded cysteine to the conserved J-encoded phenylalanine. In an earlier analysis of around 540 of the donors, sequences lacking an unambiguous match to a single V gene segment were excluded. In an earlier analysis of roughly 500 of the donors, V segments were called functional above 56.7% productive rearrangements and were called segregating when the between-donor standard deviation exceeded 5%. To diagnose cytomegalovirus status from the catalog of TCR beta chain sequences, a statistical classification framework was built. V and J gene assignment, in a later analysis, came from comparing TCR nucleotide sequences with IMGT/GENE-DB human TR gene sequences. In a later analysis, CDR3 sequences and most-parsimonious VDJ recombination scenarios were assigned using the TCRdist pipeline. In a later analysis, each TCR beta chain was defined by its CDR3 amino acid sequence together with its V-gene family, and reads lacking a unique V-gene family were excluded. A later analysis removed over 500 highly shared, low-generation-probability nucleotide sequences to deal with suspected cross-contamination and a sequencing artifact. In a later analysis, a clonal expansion index was calculated for each public chain from normalized within-repertoire ranks of inferred template counts. Generation probabilities in a later analysis came from a VDJ recombination model fitted to out-of-frame rearrangements, and those results were checked against IGoR. In a later analysis, TCR-TCR, TCR-HLA and TCR-CMV co-occurrence was scored with hypergeometric tests, and a repertoire-size bias correction was applied to TCR pairs. A later analysis estimated false discovery rates by permuting HLA or CMV assignments 20 times. In a later analysis, co-occurring TCRs were grouped using DBSCAN, and TCRdist sequence similarity was added for clustering within HLA-allele-positive subsets. Repertoires with fewer than 30,000 or more than 120,000 public chains, plus five repertoires with anomalous nucleotide sharing, were excluded from co-occurrence clustering. Not all clones reach the TCRdb copy of this immuneACCESS table, which keeps in-frame sequences only. Checked studies attribute under half of the gap to unresolved V genes and leave the rest unexplained. V and J calls and clone size are copied from that table; D and trimming were computed from the DNA. The sample data list more than 90,000 clones, and approximately 70% of these were observed just once. The ten largest clones represent 2.5% to 3% of the sample.

This clonotype was sampled from a man between 50 and 59 years old in good health and CMV-seronegative. The source material was PBMCs.

For the CDR3, the sequence is CASSPGPGGVGSNQPQHF. The sequence in DNA is TGTGCCAGCAGCCCGGGCCCAGGAGGGGTGGGGAGCAATCAGCCCCAGCATTTT. The sequence is built from TRBV4-2 and TRBJ1-5; the D gene is possibly TRBD1, with 5 bases matching. V is cut by 4 bases and J by 1 base, and the space between the germline ends is 20 bases. Inclusive of the bounding cysteine and phenylalanine, the CDR3 is 18 residues long. The CDR3 DNA has 54 bases and is translated from base 1. As encoded in the germline V gene, CDR1 is LGHNA while CDR2 is YNFKEQ.